This T cell receptor (beta chain) emerged from a study of blood T cell repertoires in COVID-19. Across the study: The United States, Italy and Spain provided the acute and convalescent COVID-19 samples. PBMCs, B-cell-depleted T cells, or T cells provided the cDNA or gDNA that made up the material.

Source study methods: By means of reference gene primer amplification, nucleated cell counts were estimated. This table comes from immunoSEQ multiplex PCR, and its TCRdb copy is limited to in-frame clones, with some not included. The DNA gave D and trimming, while V, J and clone size come from that table. Of 65,000 to 70,000 clones in the sample, about 81% were seen once. This clone has only one observation. Germline V gene sequence: CDR1 SGHNT, CDR2 YYREEE (reference sequence). This CDR3 has 16 residues. V was cut by 4 bases and J by 2 bases, with 18 bases left in between. The origin of this receptor is a human donor in a cohort sampled during active COVID-19. This sequence joins TRBV5-4 and TRBJ1-1; unclear D gene. The sample taken for sequencing was peripheral blood. The CDR3 sequence: CASSREGGGINTEAFF. CDR3 in DNA: TGTGCCAGCAGCCGGGAGGGTGGAGGGATAAACACTGAAGCTTTCTTT.